This TCR beta chain was identified in a study of T-cell memory formation after mild COVID-19. General observations from the study: Pre-infection memory showed some responding clones, and this suggested that cross-reactive memory joined.

With constant-segment primers, 5'RACE yielded cDNA libraries of TCR alpha and TCR beta that carried sample barcodes and UMIs. Each CDR3 protein is one row after TCRdb ran MiXCR on the 5' RACE reads. The sample lists roughly 300,000 distinct CDR3 sequences, less than 9.5% occurring once. This clonotype was detected a few times. Its cognate antigen is unknown. V was shortened by 2 bases and J by 0 bases, with 8 bases between the two germline ends. The V gene's germline CDR1 is MNHEY and CDR2 SVGAGI. The CDR3 spans 15 residues. The sequence came from a man aged 18 to 30 who had mild COVID-19 (a few samples of this study predate the infection). Cell type and time point are not known. The rearrangement joins TRBV6-5 to TRBJ2-1, with D possibly being TRBD2 (6 bases). Sequenced: PBMCs or a T cell subset sorted from them (not recorded which). CDR3 nucleotide sequence: TGTGCCAGCAGTTACGTCGGGGGCTCCTACAATGAGCAGTTCTTC. Its protein is CASSYVGGSYNEQFF.